This T cell receptor beta chain came from a study of CD8+CD57+ T cells in acquired aplastic anemia. On the study more broadly: Sorted CD4+ and CD8+ cells gave a mean 3.2 ug DNA, range roughly 0.2 to 27.4 ug.

Germline CDR1 and CDR2: LNHDA and SQIVND (reference sequence). The CDR3 is 15 amino acids. With V trimmed by 5 bases and J by 3 bases, 4 bases remained unmatched. Flow cytometry had shown expanded CD8+CD57+ cells in the patients chosen for sequencing. Every patient had severe acquired aplastic anemia. CDR3 and TCR beta VDJ profiling relied on a genomic DNA template. In TCRdb, the reads were re-called with MiXCR into one record per CDR3 protein. The sample includes around 150,000 distinct CDR3 sequences, 45% to 50% seen only once; the top ten take roughly 30%. The sample was sorted CD4+, CD8+, or CD8+CD57+ T cells (not recorded which) from PBMCs. The clonotype was recovered from a human donor with aplastic anemia. V is TRBV19 and J is TRBJ1-5; TRBD1 aligns across 10 bases. The DNA for the CDR3 is TGTGCCAGTAGTTGGGACAGGGGTCCCAATCAGCCCCAGCATTTT. Residues: CASSWDRGPNQPQHF.